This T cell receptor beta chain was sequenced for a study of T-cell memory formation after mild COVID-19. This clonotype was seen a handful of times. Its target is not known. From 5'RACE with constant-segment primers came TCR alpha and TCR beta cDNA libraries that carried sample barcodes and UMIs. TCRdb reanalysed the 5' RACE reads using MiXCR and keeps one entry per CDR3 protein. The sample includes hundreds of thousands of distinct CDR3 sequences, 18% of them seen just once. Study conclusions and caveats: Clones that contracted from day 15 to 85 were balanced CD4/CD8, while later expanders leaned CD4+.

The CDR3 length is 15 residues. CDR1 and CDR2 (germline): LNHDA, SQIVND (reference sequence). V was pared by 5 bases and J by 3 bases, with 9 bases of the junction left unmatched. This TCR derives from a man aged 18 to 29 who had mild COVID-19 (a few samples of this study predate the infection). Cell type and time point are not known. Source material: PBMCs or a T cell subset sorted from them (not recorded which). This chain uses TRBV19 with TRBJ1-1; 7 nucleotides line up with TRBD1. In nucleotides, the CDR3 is TGTGCCAGTAGTCTGCGGACAGGAGGGGACACTGAAGCTTTCTTT. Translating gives CASSLRTGGDTEAFF. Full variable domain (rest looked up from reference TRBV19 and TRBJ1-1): DGGITQSPKYLFRKEGQNVTLSCEQNLNHDAMYWYRQDPGQGLRLIYYSQIVNDFQKGDIAEGYSVSREKKESFPLTVTSAQKNPTAFYLCASSLRTGGDTEAFFGQGTRLTVV.